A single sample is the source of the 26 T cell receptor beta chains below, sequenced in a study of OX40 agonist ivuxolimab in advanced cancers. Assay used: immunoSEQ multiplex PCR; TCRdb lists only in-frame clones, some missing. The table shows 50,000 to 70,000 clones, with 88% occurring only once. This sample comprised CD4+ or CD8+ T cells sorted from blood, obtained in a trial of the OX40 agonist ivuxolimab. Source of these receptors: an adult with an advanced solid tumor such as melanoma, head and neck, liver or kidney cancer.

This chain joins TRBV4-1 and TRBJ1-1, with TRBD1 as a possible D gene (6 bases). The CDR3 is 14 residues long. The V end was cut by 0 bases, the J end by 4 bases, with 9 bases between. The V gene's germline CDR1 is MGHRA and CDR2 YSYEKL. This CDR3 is CASSQDGGPTEAFF. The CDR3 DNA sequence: TGCGCCAGCAGCCAAGACGGGGGGCCCACTGAAGCTTTCTTT.

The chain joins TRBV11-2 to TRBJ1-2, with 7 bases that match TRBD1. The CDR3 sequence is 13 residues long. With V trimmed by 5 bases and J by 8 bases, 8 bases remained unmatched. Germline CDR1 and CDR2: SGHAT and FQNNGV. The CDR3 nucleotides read TGTGCCAGCAGCGACAGGGACCCAAGAGGCTACACCTTC. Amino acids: CASSDRDPRGYTF.

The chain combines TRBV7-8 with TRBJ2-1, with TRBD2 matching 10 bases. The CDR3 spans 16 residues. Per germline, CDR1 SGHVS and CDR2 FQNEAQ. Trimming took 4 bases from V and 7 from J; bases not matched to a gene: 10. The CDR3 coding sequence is TGTGCCAGCAGCTATGCCGGGACTAGCGCTTGGAATGAGCAGTTCTTC. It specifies CASSYAGTSAWNEQFF.

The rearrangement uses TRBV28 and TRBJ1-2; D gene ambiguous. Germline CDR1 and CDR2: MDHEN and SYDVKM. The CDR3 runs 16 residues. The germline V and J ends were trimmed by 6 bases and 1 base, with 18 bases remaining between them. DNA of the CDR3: TGTGCCAGCAGGGACGGAGCAGCCAACTATAACTATGGCTACACCTTC. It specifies CASRDGAANYNYGYTF.

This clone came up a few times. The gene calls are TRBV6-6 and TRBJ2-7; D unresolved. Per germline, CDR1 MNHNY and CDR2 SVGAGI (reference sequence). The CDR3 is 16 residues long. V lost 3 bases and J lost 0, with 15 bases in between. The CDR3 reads CASSYATEQSSYEQYF. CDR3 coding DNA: TGTGCCAGCAGTTATGCTACAGAACAGAGCTCCTACGAGCAGTACTTC.

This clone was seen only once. CDR3 nucleotide sequence: TGTGCCAGCAGTGAACCCTATAGCTGGGGTGACTCCTACGAGCAGTACTTC. This sequence encodes CASSEPYSWGDSYEQYF. The V call is TRBV6-1, the J call TRBJ2-7, with no clear D. The CDR3 sequence is 17 residues long. Germline assignment: CDR1 MNHNS and CDR2 SASEGT. V shed 2 bases and J shed 0 bases, with 17 bases lying between them.

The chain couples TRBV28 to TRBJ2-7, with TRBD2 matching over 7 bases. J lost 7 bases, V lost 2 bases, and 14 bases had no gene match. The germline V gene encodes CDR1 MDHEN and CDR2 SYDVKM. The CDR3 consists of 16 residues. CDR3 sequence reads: CASSLTFAGDLGEQYF. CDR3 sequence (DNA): TGTGCCAGCAGTTTAACTTTTGCGGGGGACCTGGGTGAGCAGTACTTC.

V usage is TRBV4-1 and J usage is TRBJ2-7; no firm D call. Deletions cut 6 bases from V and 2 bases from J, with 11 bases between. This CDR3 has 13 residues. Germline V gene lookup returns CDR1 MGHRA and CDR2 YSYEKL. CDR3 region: CASSPDVTYEQYV. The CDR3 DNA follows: TGCGCCAGCAGTCCCGACGTTACCTACGAGCAGTACGTC.

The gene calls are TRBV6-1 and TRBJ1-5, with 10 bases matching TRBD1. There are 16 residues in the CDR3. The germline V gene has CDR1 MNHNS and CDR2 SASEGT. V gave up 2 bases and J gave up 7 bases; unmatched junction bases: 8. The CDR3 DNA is TGTGCCAGCAGTGAACCCTGGACAGGGGGTGGACAGCCCCAGCATTTT. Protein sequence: CASSEPWTGGGQPQHF.

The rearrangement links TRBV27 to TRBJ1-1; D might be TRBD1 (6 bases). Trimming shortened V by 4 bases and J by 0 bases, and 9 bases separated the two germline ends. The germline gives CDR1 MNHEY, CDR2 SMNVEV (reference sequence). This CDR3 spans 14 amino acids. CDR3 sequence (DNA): TGTGCCAGCAGTTACAACAGGGTGAACACTGAAGCTTTCTTT. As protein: CASSYNRVNTEAFF.

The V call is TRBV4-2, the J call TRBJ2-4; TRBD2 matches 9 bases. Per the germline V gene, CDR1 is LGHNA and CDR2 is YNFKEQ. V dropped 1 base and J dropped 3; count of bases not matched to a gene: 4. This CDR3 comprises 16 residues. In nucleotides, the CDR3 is TGTGCCAGCAGCCAAGGTCTAGCGGGGATCAAAAACATTCAGTACTTC. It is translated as CASSQGLAGIKNIQYF.

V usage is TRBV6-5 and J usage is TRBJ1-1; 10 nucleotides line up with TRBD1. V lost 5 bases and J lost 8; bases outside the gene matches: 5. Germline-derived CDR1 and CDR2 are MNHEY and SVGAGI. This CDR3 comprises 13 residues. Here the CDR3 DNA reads TGTGCCAGCAGTGGGACAGGGGACGGGGAAGCTTTCTTT. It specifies CASSGTGDGEAFF.

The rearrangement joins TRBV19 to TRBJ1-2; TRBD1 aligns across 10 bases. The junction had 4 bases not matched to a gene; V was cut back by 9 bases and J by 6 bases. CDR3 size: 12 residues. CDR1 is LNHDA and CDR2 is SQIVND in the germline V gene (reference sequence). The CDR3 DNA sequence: TGTGCCAGCCGACAGGGGGCAAATGGCTACACCTTC. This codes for CASRQGANGYTF.

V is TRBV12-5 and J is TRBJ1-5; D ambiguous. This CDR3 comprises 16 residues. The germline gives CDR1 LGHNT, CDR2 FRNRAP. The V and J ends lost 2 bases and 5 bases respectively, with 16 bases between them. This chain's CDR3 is CASGLHPRDGDQPQHF. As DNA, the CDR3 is TGTGCTAGTGGTTTGCACCCACGGGATGGGGATCAGCCCCAGCATTTT. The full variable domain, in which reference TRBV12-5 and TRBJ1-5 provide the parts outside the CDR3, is DARVTQTPRHKVTEMGQEVTMRCQPILGHNTVFWYRQTMMQGLELLAYFRNRAPLDDSGMPKDRFSAEMPDATLATLKIQPSEPRDSAVYFCASGLHPRDGDQPQHFGDGTRLSIL.

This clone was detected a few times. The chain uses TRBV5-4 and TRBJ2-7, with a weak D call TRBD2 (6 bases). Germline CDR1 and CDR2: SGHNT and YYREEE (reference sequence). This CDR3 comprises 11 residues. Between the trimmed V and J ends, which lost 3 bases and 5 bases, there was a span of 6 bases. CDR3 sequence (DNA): TGTGCCAGCAGCTCGGGGGACGAGCAGTACGTC. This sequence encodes CASSSGDEQYV.

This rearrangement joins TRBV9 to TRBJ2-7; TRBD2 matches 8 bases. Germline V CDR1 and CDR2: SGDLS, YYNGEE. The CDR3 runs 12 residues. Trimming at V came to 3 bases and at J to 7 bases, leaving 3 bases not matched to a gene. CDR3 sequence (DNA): TGTGCCAGCAGCGGGACTAGCTGGGAGCAGTACTTC. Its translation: CASSGTSWEQYF. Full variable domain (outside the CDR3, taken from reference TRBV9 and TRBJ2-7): DSGVTQTPKHLITATGQRVTLRCSPRSGDLSVYWYQQSLDQGLQFLIQYYNGEERAKGNILERFSAQQFPDLHSELNLSSLELGDSALYFCASSGTSWEQYFGPGTRLTVT.

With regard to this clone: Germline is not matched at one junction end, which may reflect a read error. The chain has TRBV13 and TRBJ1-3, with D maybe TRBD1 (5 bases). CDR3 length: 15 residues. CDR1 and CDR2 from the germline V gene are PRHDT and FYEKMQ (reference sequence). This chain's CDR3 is CASSRRQSSGNIIYF. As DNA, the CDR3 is TGTGCCAGCAGCAGACGACAGTCCTCTGGAAACATCATATATTTT.

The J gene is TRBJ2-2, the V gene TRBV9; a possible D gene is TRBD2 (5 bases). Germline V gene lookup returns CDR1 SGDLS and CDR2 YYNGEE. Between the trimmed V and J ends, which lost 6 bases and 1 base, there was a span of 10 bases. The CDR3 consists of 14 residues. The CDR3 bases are TGTGCCAGCAAAAGTGGAGGGAACACCGGGGAGCTGTTTTTT. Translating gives CASKSGGNTGELFF. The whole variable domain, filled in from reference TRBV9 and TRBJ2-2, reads DSGVTQTPKHLITATGQRVTLRCSPRSGDLSVYWYQQSLDQGLQFLIQYYNGEERAKGNILERFSAQQFPDLHSELNLSSLELGDSALYFCASKSGGNTGELFFGEGSRLTVL.

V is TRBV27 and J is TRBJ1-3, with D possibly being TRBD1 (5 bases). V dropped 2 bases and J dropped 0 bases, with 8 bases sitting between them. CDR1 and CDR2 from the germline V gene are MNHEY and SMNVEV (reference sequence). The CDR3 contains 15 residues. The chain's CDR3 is CASSLTGASGNTIYF. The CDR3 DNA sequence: TGTGCCAGCAGTTTAACCGGGGCCTCTGGAAACACCATATATTTT.

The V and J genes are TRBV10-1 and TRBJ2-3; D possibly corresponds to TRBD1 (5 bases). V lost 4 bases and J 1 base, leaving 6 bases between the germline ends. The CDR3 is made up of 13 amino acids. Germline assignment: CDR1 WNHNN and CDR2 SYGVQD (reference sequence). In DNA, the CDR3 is TGCGCCAGCAGTGGACAGTGCACAGATACGCAGTATTTT. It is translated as CASSGQCTDTQYF.

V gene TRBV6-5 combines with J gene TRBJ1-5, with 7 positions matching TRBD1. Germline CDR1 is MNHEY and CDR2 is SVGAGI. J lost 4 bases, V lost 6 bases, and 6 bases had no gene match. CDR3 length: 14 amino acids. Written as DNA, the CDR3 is TGTGCCAGCAGCCAGTTGACAGGGAATCAGCCCCAGCATTTT. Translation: CASSQLTGNQPQHF.

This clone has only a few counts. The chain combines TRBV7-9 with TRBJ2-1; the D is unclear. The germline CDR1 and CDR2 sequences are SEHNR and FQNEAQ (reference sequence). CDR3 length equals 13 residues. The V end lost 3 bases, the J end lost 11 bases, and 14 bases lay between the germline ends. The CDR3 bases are TGTGCCAGCAGCTTGGGCATGATCCCCCAGCAGTTCTTC. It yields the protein CASSLGMIPQQFF.

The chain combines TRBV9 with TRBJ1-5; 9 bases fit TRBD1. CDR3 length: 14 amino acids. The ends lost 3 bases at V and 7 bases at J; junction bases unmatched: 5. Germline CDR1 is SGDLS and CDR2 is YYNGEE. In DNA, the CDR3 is TGTGCCAGCAGCGCACAGGGGGCGAGGCAGCCCCAGCATTTT. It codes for CASSAQGARQPQHF.

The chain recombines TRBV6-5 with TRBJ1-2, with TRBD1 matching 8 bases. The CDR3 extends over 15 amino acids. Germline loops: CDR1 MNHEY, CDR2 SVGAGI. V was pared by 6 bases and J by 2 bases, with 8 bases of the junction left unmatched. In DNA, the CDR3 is TGTGCCAGCAGCCCGAACAGGGGGTGGAACTATGGCTACACCTTC. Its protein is CASSPNRGWNYGYTF.

CDR3 DNA sequence: TGTGCCACCAGCGGGGACAGAACTACGCCCCAGCATTTT. Amino acids: CATSGDRTTPQHF. The chain is built from TRBV15 and TRBJ1-5; 7 bases line up with TRBD1. Germline V lookup: CDR1 LNHNV, CDR2 YYDKDF (reference sequence). After removal of 5 bases from V and 9 bases from J, the junction contained 7 bases not matched to a gene. The CDR3 has 13 residues.

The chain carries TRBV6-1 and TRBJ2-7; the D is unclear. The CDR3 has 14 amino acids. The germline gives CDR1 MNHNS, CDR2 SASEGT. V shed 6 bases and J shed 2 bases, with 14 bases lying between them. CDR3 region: CASSELWTAYEQYF. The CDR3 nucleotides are TGTGCCAGCAGCGAGCTTTGGACCGCCTACGAGCAGTACTTC.